This is a list of T cell receptor beta chains from one sample in a study of cytomegalovirus exposure and HLA in healthy donors. Clones were sequenced by immunoSEQ multiplex PCR, and TCRdb holds only the in-frame ones, with some missing. The profile shows 150,000 to 200,000 clones, over 75% of them singletons. The sequencing sample was made of PBMCs. The receptors here all came from a man aged 18 to 29 in good health and CMV-seronegative. Both conserved end residues are part of each CDR3. Fields, in order: D gene, V gene, J gene, clone size, CDR3 DNA, CDR3 protein. A D gene is named only where the DNA matches it firmly. Size is stated for part of the rows, as once, few or many counts, or as a class when the clone is expanded.

D gene: TRBD1
V gene: TRBV6-1
J gene: TRBJ1-6
clone size: NA
CDR3 DNA: TGTGCCAGCAGTGATGCCCTTGAACGTAGGGGGCGAAGCTCACCCCTCCACTTT
CDR3 protein: CASSDALERRGRSSPLHF

D gene: TRBD2
V gene: TRBV6-6
J gene: TRBJ2-3
clone size: NA
CDR3 DNA: TGTGCCAGCAGTACGACCGGGGGGGCTTCTGATACGCAGTATTTT
CDR3 protein: CASSTTGGASDTQYF

D gene: TRBD2
V gene: TRBV10-3
J gene: TRBJ2-3
clone size: NA
CDR3 DNA: TGTGCCATCAGTGAGTCGATCCGGGGGGGTCTCAGCACAGATACGCAGTATTTT
CDR3 protein: CAISESIRGGLSTDTQYF

D gene: NA
V gene: TRBV9
J gene: TRBJ2-2
clone size: NA
CDR3 DNA: TGTGCCAGCAGCGTAGGGCAGGCCCCCGCCGGGGAGCTGTTTTTT
CDR3 protein: CASSVGQAPAGELFF

D gene: TRBD1
V gene: TRBV7-9
J gene: TRBJ2-6
clone size: few
CDR3 DNA: TGTGCCAGCACCGAACAGACAGGGAATGGGCTGTCCGGGGCCAACGTCCTGACTTTC
CDR3 protein: CASTEQTGNGLSGANVLTF

D gene: TRBD1
V gene: TRBV5-1
J gene: TRBJ2-7
clone size: NA
CDR3 DNA: TGCGCCAGCAGCTTGGAGGGACAGGGAGCCTACGAGCAGTACTTC
CDR3 protein: CASSLEGQGAYEQYF

D gene: NA
V gene: TRBV21-1
J gene: TRBJ1-1
clone size: NA
CDR3 DNA: TGTGCCAGCAGCCGGGGCACTGAAGCTTTCTTT
CDR3 protein: CASSRGTEAFF

D gene: TRBD1
V gene: TRBV14
J gene: TRBJ1-1
clone size: NA
CDR3 DNA: TGTGCCAGCAGCCCCCGGACAGGGAACACTGAAGCTTTCTTT
CDR3 protein: CASSPRTGNTEAFF

D gene: NA
V gene: TRBV5-6
J gene: TRBJ1-3
clone size: few
CDR3 DNA: TGTGCCAGCAGCTTGCGGGGGGCGCAAGGAAACACCATATATTTT
CDR3 protein: CASSLRGAQGNTIYF

D gene: NA
V gene: TRBV19
J gene: TRBJ1-1
clone size: once
CDR3 DNA: TGTGCCAGTACCCTTAGGGGAAGTGCGGAAGCTTTCTTT
CDR3 protein: CASTLRGSAEAFF

D gene: TRBD2
V gene: TRBV7-9
J gene: TRBJ2-1
clone size: NA
CDR3 DNA: TGTGCCAATCGGGCTAGCGGAGGGAATGAGCAGTTCTTC
CDR3 protein: CANRASGGNEQFF

D gene: NA
V gene: TRBV10-3
J gene: TRBJ2-3
clone size: NA
CDR3 DNA: TGTGCCATCACCGCAGGACAGCGAAGGACAGATACGCAGTATTTT
CDR3 protein: CAITAGQRRTDTQYF

D gene: TRBD2
V gene: TRBV2
J gene: TRBJ2-3
clone size: NA
CDR3 DNA: TGTGCCAGCAGTGAGGCGGGGGGCCTAGATACGCAGTATTTT
CDR3 protein: CASSEAGGLDTQYF

D gene: TRBD1
V gene: TRBV7-7
J gene: TRBJ2-2
clone size: NA
CDR3 DNA: TGTGCTAGCAGCACAACAGGGGCGAACACCGGGGAGCTGTTTTTT
CDR3 protein: CASSTTGANTGELFF

D gene: TRBD1
V gene: TRBV29-1
J gene: TRBJ1-1
clone size: NA
CDR3 DNA: TGCAGCGTTGGGGGACAGGCGTACACTGAAGCTTTCTTT
CDR3 protein: CSVGGQAYTEAFF

D gene: NA
V gene: TRBV19
J gene: TRBJ1-5
clone size: NA
CDR3 DNA: TGTGCCAGTAGTAGCGACAGCGCCAATCAGCCCCAGCATTTT
CDR3 protein: CASSSDSANQPQHF

D gene: NA
V gene: TRBV19
J gene: TRBJ1-2
clone size: NA
CDR3 DNA: TGTGCCAGTAGTATAGGAGGGCAGGACCCTAACTATGGCTACACCTTC
CDR3 protein: CASSIGGQDPNYGYTF

D gene: TRBD2
V gene: TRBV27
J gene: TRBJ2-5
clone size: NA
CDR3 DNA: TGTGCCAGCAATATTTCGGGACTAAAGTCTGTAGAAGATAATAAAGAGACCCAGTACTTC
CDR3 protein: CASNISGLKSVEDNKETQYF

D gene: NA
V gene: TRBV25-1
J gene: TRBJ1-6
clone size: NA
CDR3 DNA: TGTGCCAGCAGTGATACCGGGGTGGGTTCACCCCTCCACTTT
CDR3 protein: CASSDTGVGSPLHF

D gene: NA
V gene: TRBV9
J gene: TRBJ2-1
clone size: NA
CDR3 DNA: TGTGCCAGCAGCCCCCGCTTGAGCTCCTACAATGAGCAGTTCTTC
CDR3 protein: CASSPRLSSYNEQFF

D gene: TRBD2
V gene: TRBV29-1
J gene: TRBJ2-3
clone size: NA
CDR3 DNA: TGCAGCGTTGAAGATCTTCTGGGACTAGCGGGAGTTCTATCCACAGATACGCAGTATTTT
CDR3 protein: CSVEDLLGLAGVLSTDTQYF